These 25 T cell receptor beta chains share one sample of origin, sequenced in a study of identical twins. TCRdb ran MiXCR on the 5' RACE reads and lists one entry per CDR3 protein. The sample comprises 250,000 or so distinct CDR3 sequences, approximately 8% of which are singletons, and under 6.5% rests with the top ten. These data were likewise used in another study, on yellow fever vaccine responses in identical twins.

Material for sequencing was CD8+ T cells sorted from blood. Receptors were obtained from a woman in her late teens or twenties in good health.

There are many counts of this clonotype. The chain has TRBV28 and TRBJ2-1; 11 nucleotides line up with TRBD2. Germline lookup yields CDR1 MDHEN and CDR2 SYDVKM. The CDR3 runs 16 residues. The trim removed 5 bases at V and 9 bases at J, leaving 12 bases unmatched. The chain's CDR3 is CASSILTSGIQSEQFF. The DNA for the CDR3 is TGTGCCAGCAGTATATTGACTAGCGGGATACAGAGTGAGCAGTTCTTC.

The rearrangement uses TRBV20-1 and TRBJ2-1; 14 bases line up with TRBD2. The CDR3 consists of 17 residues. Per the germline V gene, CDR1 is DFQATT and CDR2 is SNEGSKA (reference sequence). V lost 4 bases, J lost 7 bases, and 12 bases stayed unmatched. The CDR3: CSATRTSGGLRANEQFF. CDR3 bases: TGCAGTGCTACTAGGACTAGCGGGGGGCTCAGGGCTAATGAGCAGTTCTTC.

V is TRBV6-2 or TRBV6-3 and J is TRBJ1-6; D is uncertain. This CDR3 is built from 15 residues. V lost 5 bases, J lost 3 bases, and 11 bases lay in between. Germline V gene data show CDR1 as MNHEY and CDR2 as SVGEGT. The DNA for the CDR3 is TGTGCCAGCAGTCGCCGGCACTTCTATAATTCACCCCTCCACTTT. Its protein product is CASSRRHFYNSPLHF.

About this clonotype itself: A read error may be the cause here, since a much bigger clone is one base away. The chain couples TRBV13 to TRBJ2-7, with 9 nucleotides matching TRBD1. The V gene end was trimmed by 0 bases and the J gene end by 8 bases; junction bases not matched to a gene: 14. Germline lookup yields CDR1 PRHDT and CDR2 FYEKMQ (reference sequence). The CDR3 is 17 residues long. CDR3 sequence reads: CASSLGTPGQGPHKQYF. In nucleotides, the CDR3 is TGTGCCAGCAGCTTAGGTACCCCGGGACAGGGTCCCCACAAGCAGTACTTC.

This clonotype was found many times. The chain couples TRBV7-9 to TRBJ2-5; perhaps D is TRBD1 or TRBD2 (5 bases each). The CDR3 is 14 residues long. Germline CDR1 is SEHNR and CDR2 is FQNEAQ (reference sequence). The V end lost 2 bases, the J end lost 5 bases, and 12 bases lay between the germline ends. The CDR3 here is CASSLPGREETQYF. The CDR3, as DNA: TGTGCCAGCAGCTTACCGGGACGAGAGGAGACCCAGTACTTC.

The gene calls are TRBV20-1 and TRBJ2-7; D remains ambiguous. There are 13 residues in the CDR3. V lost 1 base, J lost 4 bases, and 11 bases lay in between. Germline V CDR1 and CDR2: DFQATT, SNEGSKA (reference sequence). This CDR3 reads CSARATDRYEQYF. As DNA, the CDR3 is TGCAGTGCTAGAGCTACCGATCGGTACGAGCAGTACTTC.

This clonotype was recorded many times. This chain uses TRBV29-1 with TRBJ2-1; D ambiguous. CDR3 length: 10 amino acids. Trimming left V 3 bases short and J 7 bases short, with 4 bases between. Germline CDR1 reads SQVTM; CDR2 reads ANQGSEA. The CDR3 DNA reads TGCAGCGTTGAGGGTAATGAGCAGTTCTTC. Its translation is CSVEGNEQFF.

This clonotype turned up a few times. The chain has TRBV20-1 and TRBJ2-7; 9 positions match TRBD1. The CDR3 covers 16 residues. CDR1 DFQATT and CDR2 SNEGSKA come from the germline V gene (reference sequence). V lost 6 bases, J lost 0 bases, and 12 bases stayed unmatched. CDR3 nucleotides: TGCAGTGCCGCGTCCCGGGACAGGGTATACTCCTACGAGCAGTACTTC. It encodes CSAASRDRVYSYEQYF.

This clonotype was observed many times. The genes are TRBV27 and TRBJ2-1; D possibly uses TRBD1 or TRBD2 (5 bases each). Per germline, CDR1 MNHEY and CDR2 SMNVEV (reference sequence). The CDR3 loop spans 14 amino acids. V shed 5 bases and J shed 5 bases, with 13 bases lying between them. CDR3 amino acids: CASSPGTNHNEQFF. The CDR3 bases are TGTGCCAGCAGTCCGGGGACGAACCACAATGAGCAGTTCTTC.

This clonotype was counted many times. The junction shows a germline mismatch at one end, possibly a read error. V and J are TRBV20-1 and TRBJ2-1; 7 nucleotides line up with TRBD2. Germline loops: CDR1 DFQATT, CDR2 SNEGSKA (reference sequence). The CDR3 is 14 amino acids. In DNA, the CDR3 is TGCAGTGCTGGAGAAGCGGGGCTTTACAATGAGCAGTTCTTC. The encoded protein is CSAGEAGLYNEQFF.

This clonotype was found once. The V call is TRBV7-6, the J call TRBJ2-1, with 8 bases that match TRBD1. V shed 4 bases, J shed 6 bases, and the junction held 11 bases outside the gene matches. This CDR3 comprises 16 residues. Germline V CDR1 and CDR2: SGHVS, FNYEAQ. The CDR3 coding sequence is TGTGCCAGCAGCTACTTTGACAGGGGCGGACGCAATGAGCAGTTCTTC. It specifies CASSYFDRGGRNEQFF.

This clonotype turned up a few times. The chain joins TRBV7-7 to TRBJ2-7; TRBD2 matches at 9 bases. The V segment lost 1 base and the J segment 0 bases; nucleotides outside the gene matches: 1. The CDR3 spans 15 residues. From germline, CDR1 is SSHAT and CDR2 FNYEAQ (reference sequence). The CDR3 nucleotides read TGTGCCAGCAGCTTAGGTAGCGGGAGCTCCTACGAGCAGTACTTC. This codes for CASSLGSGSSYEQYF.

This clonotype was observed a handful of times. The chain recombines TRBV6-1 with TRBJ1-2, with D perhaps matching TRBD1 (5 bases). V gave up 6 bases and J gave up 4 bases, with 15 bases separating them. The CDR3 is 14 amino acids. The germline gives CDR1 MNHNS, CDR2 SASEGT. For the CDR3, the DNA is TGTGCCAGCAGCCCGCAGGGTACGGGCTATGGCTACACCTTC. Encoded protein: CASSPQGTGYGYTF.

The sample holds a few counts of this clonotype. The chain uses TRBV15 and TRBJ2-1; the match to TRBD2 covers 11 bases. There are 15 residues in the CDR3. V trimming: 7 bases; J trimming: 8 bases; junction bases outside the gene matches: 10. From germline, CDR1 is LNHNV and CDR2 YYDKDF (reference sequence). CDR3 protein: CATTETLAGVDEQFF. CDR3 nucleotides: TGTGCCACCACCGAGACACTAGCGGGAGTGGATGAGCAGTTCTTC.

This clonotype showed up many times. The V gene is TRBV29-1, the J gene TRBJ2-1; 9 bases agree with TRBD2. Per germline, CDR1 SQVTM and CDR2 ANQGSEA. The CDR3 loop spans 13 amino acids. The junction had 4 bases not matched to a gene; V was cut back by 1 base and J by 9 bases. CDR3 sequence reads: CSVEGGGAFEQFF. The CDR3 nucleotides are TGCAGCGTTGAAGGCGGGGGGGCATTTGAGCAGTTCTTC.

CDR3 DNA sequence: TGCGCCAGCAAGGGGACTAGCGCGATCCTACACTACGAGCAGTACTTC. Translation gives CASKGTSAILHYEQYF. V is TRBV23-1 and J is TRBJ2-7; 10 nucleotides agree with TRBD2. TRBV23-1 is annotated as an ORF whose role is uncertain. Germline trimming cut 7 bases from V and 3 bases from J; bases unmatched to any gene: 12. The CDR3 is 16 amino acids.

This clonotype was observed a few times. The rearrangement joins TRBV20-1 to TRBJ2-7, with D possibly being TRBD1 (5 bases). The CDR3 runs to 13 residues. V shed 1 base and J shed 2 bases, with 9 bases lying between them. Germline-derived CDR1 and CDR2 are DFQATT and SNEGSKA (reference sequence). CDR3 loop: CSARGRETYEQYV. The CDR3 DNA reads TGCAGTGCTAGAGGCAGGGAAACCTACGAGCAGTACGTC.

This clonotype was found a few times. The chain is built from TRBV28 and TRBJ2-3; 7 bases are shared with TRBD2. The CDR3 extends over 15 amino acids. Germline CDR1 and CDR2: MDHEN and SYDVKM. V dropped 2 bases and J dropped 2; count of bases not matched to a gene: 4. CDR3 loop: CASSLQRGFTDTQYF. DNA for the CDR3: TGTGCCAGCAGTTTACAGCGGGGTTTCACAGATACGCAGTATTTT. Full variable domain (rest looked up from reference TRBV28 and TRBJ2-3): DVKVTQSSRYLVKRTGEKVFLECVQDMDHENMFWYRQDPGLGLRLIYFSYDVKMKEKGDIPEGYSVSREKKERFSLILESASTNQTSMYLCASSLQRGFTDTQYFGPGTRLTVL.

This clonotype was counted a few times. The chain is built from TRBV2 and TRBJ2-5; TRBD2 agrees at 11 bases. The germline V gene has CDR1 SNHLY and CDR2 FYNNEI. V lost 8 bases and J lost 3; bases outside the gene matches: 2. CDR3 length: 13 amino acids. The DNA for the CDR3 is TGTGCCAGCCAACTAGCGGGGGAAGAGACCCAGTACTTC. This translates into CASQLAGEETQYF.

The chain is built from TRBV2 and TRBJ2-1; D is possibly TRBD1 or TRBD2 (6 bases each). Germline V CDR1 and CDR2: SNHLY, FYNNEI. The CDR3 is 14 residues long. CDR3 region: CAKGEAGSYNEQFF. CDR3 sequence (DNA): TGTGCAAAGGGGGAGGCTGGATCCTACAATGAGCAGTTCTTC.

There are many counts of this clonotype. The genes are TRBV6-2 or TRBV6-3 and TRBJ2-7; D is unresolved. CDR1 is MNHEY, CDR2 SVGEGT, per germline. This CDR3 is built from 13 residues. Trimming stripped 4 bases from V and 0 bases from J, with 7 bases between. In nucleotides, the CDR3 is TGTGCCAGCAGTTGGACCAGCTCCTACGAGCAGTACTTC. Translated, it gives CASSWTSSYEQYF.

This chain connects TRBV5-6 to TRBJ1-1; 8 bases agree with TRBD1. The CDR3 has 14 amino acids. With 4 bases clipped from V and 6 bases from J, the junction kept 8 bases outside the gene matches. Germline V gene sequence: CDR1 SGHDT, CDR2 YYEEEE. CDR3 amino acids: CASSTPQGAAEAFF. For the CDR3, the DNA is TGTGCCAGCAGCACGCCCCAGGGGGCTGCTGAAGCTTTCTTT.

This clonotype showed up just a few times. The chain links TRBV25-1 to TRBJ2-1, with TRBD2 identical over 7 bases. Germline assignment: CDR1 MGHDK and CDR2 SYGVNS. CDR3 length: 17 residues. The ends lost 7 bases at V and 0 bases at J; junction bases unmatched: 12. The CDR3 nucleotides read TGTGCCAGCAACCAAGCAATGGGGGGGAGCTCCTACAATGAGCAGTTCTTC. It codes for CASNQAMGGSSYNEQFF.

This clonotype was seen repeatedly, ten times or more. V gene TRBV14 combines with J gene TRBJ1-1; a weak D match, TRBD1 (6 bases). This CDR3 is built from 12 residues. The germline V gene has CDR1 SGHDN and CDR2 FVKESK. The V and J ends lost 4 bases and 8 bases respectively, with 11 bases between them. This CDR3 reads CASSPAGTEAFF. The CDR3, as DNA: TGTGCCAGCAGCCCAGCGGGGACAGAAGCTTTCTTT.

The gene calls are TRBV27 and TRBJ1-5; no firm D call. The CDR3 is made up of 14 amino acids. Trimming pared 6 bases from V and 0 bases from J, leaving 9 bases between. The V gene's germline CDR1 is MNHEY and CDR2 SMNVEV (reference sequence). The DNA for the CDR3 is TGTGCCAGCAGCAGGACCGTTAGCAATCAGCCCCAGCATTTT. Translating it yields CASSRTVSNQPQHF.